What follows describes a single T cell receptor beta chain. The antigen it recognizes is unknown. The sample holds no much larger clone one base away, and base qualities are not on file. The germline V gene provides CDR1 LGHNA and CDR2 YSLEER. The CDR3 runs 15 amino acids, cysteine and phenylalanine included. Only the CDR3 portion is preserved as DNA: 45 bases, with reading frame beginning at the first base. V is reduced by 0 bases and J by 5 bases, leaving a spacing of 10 bases between them. These data belong to a study of blood T cell repertoires in COVID-19 (dated by TCRdb to 2020 to 2021). As for the study more broadly: The collaborator samples originated in the United States, Italy and Spain and spanned the acute and convalescent phases of COVID-19. The prospective study material was composed of cDNA or gDNA derived from T cells, B-cell-depleted T cells, or PBMCs. Samples came from the ongoing ImmuneRACE study (first 160 participants) plus 1,254 subjects from 6 global collaborators. A freely available public database, intended as a resource for researchers studying the immune response to SARS-CoV-2, is where the repertoires were released. Sample metadata almost always included a de-identified subject ID, COVID-19 status, age in years and sex. Deeply sampled blood TCRbeta repertoires from subjects exposed to, actively infected with, or recovered from COVID-19 were included in the dataset. Where available, HLA class I and class II types were obtained from metadata supplied by the sample provider rather than from assay-based typing.

Points the paper makes about the study in general: Clinical and demographic metadata were provided uncurated, with the amount varying by source and participant.

Each collaborating institution followed its own protocols to collect whole blood in K2EDTA tubes. For TCRbeta analysis, collaborators shipped samples as frozen whole blood, isolated PBMCs, or DNA extracted from either of those sample types. TCRbeta CDR3 regions were amplified from genomic DNA by means of the immunoSEQ Assay, a bias-controlled multiplex PCR. Under the source paper's analysis protocol: Within the assay, amplification of reference gene primers was used to estimate how many nucleated cells each sample contained. To quantify the absolute abundance of each unique TCRbeta CDR3 rearrangement, sequence reads were collapsed and filtered. For each sample, productive Simpson clonality was calculated as the square root of Simpson's diversity index across productive rearrangements. Drawn from immuneACCESS, this table holds only the in-frame rearrangements with V and J called that TCRdb kept. Clones are partly lost; checked studies trace under half to an unresolved V gene and leave the rest unexplained. For V, J and clone size, that table is used; D and trimming come from the DNA. This sample lists some 140,000 clones; about 80% were detected once. The ten biggest clones cover around 3.3% of the sample.

The specimen was peripheral blood. The chain joins TRBV4-3 to TRBJ2-2; matching of 5 bases hints at TRBD1 as the D gene. The sequence was collected from a man between 60 and 75 years old with acute or convalescent COVID-19. The nucleotides are TGCGCCAGCAGCCAAGACAGGGTGAAGACCGGGGAGCTGTTTTTT. It encodes CASSQDRVKTGELFF.